The 24 T cell receptor beta chains below come from one sample, sequenced in a study of CD8 T cells in ankylosing spondylitis. Study-wide results and limits: What seemed typical of ankylosing spondylitis blood was a TCR beta motif built from several highly homologous variants.

The antigens of these receptors remain unknown. MiXCR, run by TCRdb on the 5' RACE reads, gives a single entry per CDR3 protein. The sample records around 540,000 distinct CDR3 sequences, roughly an eighth being singletons. Sequencing used blood, either unsorted or a sorted T cell fraction (not recorded which). These receptor sequences come from a male donor with ankylosing spondylitis.

Ten or more counts support this clonotype. The chain carries TRBV7-7 and TRBJ2-7, with TRBD1 identical over 7 bases. The CDR3 totals 14 residues. Germline V gene sequence: CDR1 SSHAT, CDR2 FNYEAQ (reference sequence). After removal of 5 bases from V and 2 bases from J, the junction contained 6 bases not matched to a gene. The CDR3 reads CASSPGTETYEQYF. The CDR3 DNA sequence: TGTGCCAGCAGCCCCGGGACAGAAACCTACGAGCAGTACTTC.

The chain recombines TRBV7-2 with TRBJ2-7; D call uncertain. This CDR3 region has 13 residues. Trimming left V 3 bases short and J 5 bases short, with 11 bases between. In germline, CDR1 is SGHTA, CDR2 FQGNSA. The CDR3 here is CASSFVPVNEQYF. The CDR3 bases are TGTGCCAGCAGCTTCGTTCCCGTGAACGAGCAGTACTTC.

This clonotype turned up a few times. The CDR3, as DNA: TGCAGCGTTGAAGCTTGGACTAGTTACGGCAATGAGCAGTTCTTC. It specifies CSVEAWTSYGNEQFF. This chain uses TRBV29-1 with TRBJ2-1, with TRBD2 identical over 7 bases. CDR1 and CDR2 (germline): SQVTM, ANQGSEA. J lost 6 bases, V lost 1 base, and 9 bases had no gene match. This CDR3 contains 15 residues.

This clonotype was picked up many times. One junction end does not reproduce the germline sequence, and a read error may be involved. For the CDR3, the DNA is TGTGCCAGCAGTGGGACGGCGAACACTGAAGCTTTCTTT. Translated: CASSGTANTEAFF. The V and J genes are TRBV5-1 and TRBJ1-1, with D maybe TRBD1 (5 bases). This CDR3 comprises 13 residues. The germline V gene has CDR1 SGHRS and CDR2 YFSETQ.

The table lists this clonotype with many counts. The chain carries TRBV5-1 and TRBJ1-2; D unresolved. Looked up from germline, CDR1 is SGHRS and CDR2 is YFSETQ. The CDR3 has 13 amino acids. V lost 0 bases to trimming and J lost 2 bases, with 5 bases between them. The CDR3 region has the DNA TGCGCCAGCAGCTTGGCTGAGAACTATGGCTACACCTTC. Its protein is CASSLAENYGYTF.

The rearrangement uses TRBV7-2 and TRBJ2-3, with TRBD2 identical over 8 bases. With 1 base clipped from V and 4 bases from J, the junction kept 1 base outside the gene matches. The CDR3 is made up of 14 amino acids. Germline-derived CDR1 and CDR2 are SGHTA and FQGNSA. CDR3 nucleotide sequence: TGTGCCAGCAGCTTAGACGGGAGGGCAGATACGCAGTATTTT. This sequence encodes CASSLDGRADTQYF.

J is TRBJ2-7 and V is TRBV29-1; D not resolved. The germline V gene encodes CDR1 SQVTM and CDR2 ANQGSEA. The CDR3 extends over 13 amino acids. Trimming took 4 bases from V and 3 from J, leaving 13 bases between them. CDR3 coding DNA: TGCAGCGTTGTCGGGCAGGAGATCTACGAGCAGTACTTC. This codes for CSVVGQEIYEQYF.

This rearrangement joins TRBV6-1 to TRBJ2-7, with TRBD1 matching over 10 bases. The CDR3 is 14 residues long. Trimming cost V 4 bases and J 5 bases; bases outside gene matches: 5. Looked up from germline, CDR1 is MNHNS and CDR2 is SASEGT. Written as DNA, the CDR3 is TGTGCCAGCAGTGCTGGACAGGGGGAGGACGAGCAGTACTTC. This sequence encodes CASSAGQGEDEQYF.

The chain couples TRBV12-3 or TRBV12-4 to TRBJ2-7, with 10 bases identical to TRBD2. Trimming took 7 bases from V and 4 from J; bases not matched to a gene: 10. The CDR3 spans 15 residues. The CDR3 sequence: CASNSMGLATYEQYF. CDR3 coding DNA: TGTGCCAGCAACTCGATGGGACTAGCGACATACGAGCAGTACTTC.

The chain carries TRBV15 and TRBJ2-7; TRBD1 might be the D (5 bases). CDR3 length: 15 amino acids. CDR1 is LNHNV and CDR2 is YYDKDF in the germline V gene (reference sequence). Trimming took 5 bases from V and 4 from J, leaving 18 bases between them. The CDR3 loop is CATSPGGHEGYEQYV. Written as DNA, the CDR3 is TGTGCCACCAGCCCCGGCGGACATGAAGGGTACGAGCAGTACGTC.

This clonotype has at least ten counts. The chain couples TRBV11-2 to TRBJ1-1, with no clear D. This CDR3 has 15 amino acids. Trimming took off 0 bases at V and 0 bases at J, with 8 bases between the two ends. The germline gives CDR1 SGHAT, CDR2 FQNNGV. In nucleotides, the CDR3 is TGTGCCAGCAGCTTAGATATCCCCTTGAACACTGAAGCTTTCTTT. It specifies CASSLDIPLNTEAFF.

The gene calls are TRBV7-9 and TRBJ1-4, with D possibly being TRBD1 (5 bases). CDR3 length: 17 residues. Germline CDR1 and CDR2: SEHNR and FQNEAQ (reference sequence). The ends were cut back, 4 bases at V and 5 bases at J, with 20 bases in the middle. The DNA for the CDR3 is TGTGCCAGCAGCTCAACGGGGTTGGGACCGATGAATGAAAAACTGTTTTTT. Protein: CASSSTGLGPMNEKLFF.

This clonotype was counted ten times or more. The chain combines TRBV7-8 with TRBJ2-7; 13 bases align to TRBD2. J gave up 5 bases and V 5 bases, and 9 bases lay outside the gene matches. Germline V gene sequence: CDR1 SGHVS, CDR2 FQNEAQ. The CDR3 has 16 amino acids. The DNA for the CDR3 is TGTGCCAGCAGCCCCCGGACTAGCGGGAGTCAACACGAGCAGTACTTC. Its protein product is CASSPRTSGSQHEQYF.

The genes are TRBV12-3 or TRBV12-4 and TRBJ1-2, with 9 positions matching TRBD1. The CDR3 has 13 residues. V dropped 6 bases and J dropped 6; count of bases not matched to a gene: 5. The CDR3: CASRQDRGDGYTF. The CDR3 DNA reads TGTGCCAGCAGACAGGACAGGGGAGATGGCTACACCTTC.

This clonotype came up a few times. The rearrangement links TRBV2 to TRBJ2-5; 8 positions agree with TRBD2. From germline, CDR1 is SNHLY and CDR2 FYNNEI. J was trimmed by 5 bases and V by 5 bases; bases with no gene match: 10. CDR3 size: 15 residues. CDR3 nucleotide sequence: TGTGCCAGCAGTCCCCAAGCGGGAGTGGGTGAGACCCAGTACTTC. Its protein product is CASSPQAGVGETQYF.

The V gene is TRBV10-3, the J gene TRBJ1-2; the match to TRBD1 covers 9 bases. CDR3 length: 12 residues. The V gene end was trimmed by 8 bases and the J gene end by 6 bases; junction bases not matched to a gene: 4. Germline lookup yields CDR1 ENHRY and CDR2 SYGVKD. This chain's CDR3 is CAIQGDRDGYTF. The DNA of the CDR3 is TGTGCCATCCAAGGGGACAGGGATGGCTACACCTTC.

This clonotype has more than one count but fewer than ten. The V call is TRBV5-1, the J call TRBJ2-3; D gene uncertain. V gave up 4 bases and J gave up 3 bases, with 9 bases separating them. The CDR3 contains 13 residues. Germline V lookup: CDR1 SGHRS, CDR2 YFSETQ. CDR3 nucleotides: TGCGCCAGCAGCACCGGATCAACAGATACGCAGTATTTT. It codes for CASSTGSTDTQYF.

The genes are TRBV6-1 and TRBJ2-2; no definite D call. The ends were cut back, 6 bases at V and 6 bases at J, with 11 bases in the middle. Germline-derived CDR1 and CDR2 are MNHNS and SASEGT. This CDR3 is 13 amino acids long. CDR3 region: CASSDPFPGELFF. CDR3 in DNA: TGTGCCAGCAGCGATCCTTTTCCCGGGGAGCTGTTTTTT.

The chain recombines TRBV18 with TRBJ2-7; a weak D match, TRBD1 (6 bases). Looked up from germline, CDR1 is KGHSH and CDR2 is LQKENI. The CDR3 length is 12 residues. The V end lost 5 bases, the J end lost 6 bases, and 11 bases lay between the germline ends. The CDR3 DNA is TGTGCCAGCTCATTTAGCAGGGGCGAGCAGTACGTC. Its translation: CASSFSRGEQYV.

The CDR3 protein is CSVRDRVAYNEQFF. The DNA for the CDR3 is TGCAGCGTTCGGGACAGGGTTGCCTACAATGAGCAGTTCTTC. V and J are TRBV29-1 and TRBJ2-1, with 9 nucleotides matching TRBD1. The V segment lost 5 bases and the J segment 2 bases; nucleotides outside the gene matches: 4. The CDR3 runs to 14 residues. Germline V gene data show CDR1 as SQVTM and CDR2 as ANQGSEA.

This clonotype was found a few times. The V gene is TRBV28, the J gene TRBJ2-7; a weak D match, TRBD1 (5 bases). The CDR3 is 14 amino acids. Germline V CDR1 and CDR2: MDHEN, SYDVKM. Trimming removed 3 bases from V and 2 bases from J, with 11 bases in between. The CDR3 sequence: CASSFREYPYEQYV. DNA of the CDR3: TGTGCCAGCAGTTTCAGGGAATACCCCTACGAGCAGTACGTC.

In its sample, this clonotype was seen a few times. V and J are TRBV16 and TRBJ1-2; 7 bases agree with TRBD1. CDR3 length equals 16 residues. The germline V gene has CDR1 KGHSY and CDR2 FQNENV. The ends lost 0 bases at V and 6 bases at J; junction bases unmatched: 10. CDR3: CASSQSNRIGGHGYTF. DNA of the CDR3: TGTGCCAGCAGCCAATCTAATCGTATAGGGGGCCATGGCTACACCTTC. Filled out from reference TRBV16 and TRBJ1-2, the complete variable domain reads GEEVAQTPKHLVRGEGQKAKLYCAPIKGHSYVFWYQQVLKNEFKFLISFQNENVFDETGMPKERFSAKCLPNSPCSLEIQATKLEDSAVYFCASSQSNRIGGHGYTFGSGTRLTVV.

The chain recombines TRBV19 with TRBJ1-5; tentative D call: TRBD1 (6 bases). The V end was cut by 4 bases, the J end by 0 bases, with 10 bases between. Per germline, CDR1 LNHDA and CDR2 SQIVND (reference sequence). CDR3 length equals 15 residues. The chain's CDR3 is CASSRDTYSNQPQHF. CDR3 in DNA: TGTGCCAGTAGTAGGGACACGTATAGCAATCAGCCCCAGCATTTT. Looking up the rest from reference TRBV19 and TRBJ1-5 gives the full variable domain: DGGITQSPKYLFRKEGQNVTLSCEQNLNHDAMYWYRQDPGQGLRLIYYSQIVNDFQKGDIAEGYSVSREKKESFPLTVTSAQKNPTAFYLCASSRDTYSNQPQHFGDGTRLSIL.

The chain combines TRBV7-8 with TRBJ2-1, with D perhaps matching TRBD1 (6 bases). The CDR3 loop spans 15 amino acids. V lost 5 bases to trimming and J lost 5 bases, with 16 bases between them. Germline V gene lookup returns CDR1 SGHVS and CDR2 FQNEAQ. The CDR3 DNA reads TGTGCCAGCAGCCACAGACAGGTACCCCACAATGAGCAGTTCTTC. Encoded protein: CASSHRQVPHNEQFF.